Shown below are 14 T cell receptor beta chains from a single sample sequenced in a study of cytomegalovirus exposure and HLA in healthy donors. Use of 60 Vbeta and 13 Jbeta primers characterized the PCR. Clones were sequenced by immunoSEQ multiplex PCR, and TCRdb holds only the in-frame ones, with some missing. The sample records hundreds of thousands of clones, just over 70% being singletons. The sample comprised PBMCs. All receptors come from a female donor in good health and CMV-seronegative.

The genes are TRBV11-2 and TRBJ2-7; D remains ambiguous. V gave up 1 base and J gave up 0 bases, with 10 bases separating them. CDR3 size: 15 residues. Germline V gives CDR1 SGHAT, CDR2 FQNNGV. CDR3 coding DNA: TGTGCCAGCAGCTTAGCACCGTGGAGCTCCTACGAGCAGTACTTC. It encodes CASSLAPWSSYEQYF.

This clone was observed a handful of times. The chain is built from TRBV27 and TRBJ1-6, with TRBD1 matching 10 bases. The CDR3 contains 14 residues. J lost 8 bases, V lost 3 bases, and 1 base had no gene match. The germline V gene encodes CDR1 MNHEY and CDR2 SMNVEV (reference sequence). The CDR3, as DNA: TGTGCCAGCAGTTTGGGACAGGGGTATTCACCCCTCCACTTT. Translating it yields CASSLGQGYSPLHF.

This sequence joins TRBV5-1 and TRBJ2-7; TRBD2 might be the D (5 bases). The CDR3 has 15 amino acids. Germline V gene data show CDR1 as SGHRS and CDR2 as YFSETQ. The V and J ends lost 0 bases and 2 bases respectively, with 12 bases between them. The CDR3 coding sequence is TGCGCCAGCAGCTTGGGGCTTACTAGTCCCTACGAGCAGTACTTC. It specifies CASSLGLTSPYEQYF.

V usage is TRBV9 and J usage is TRBJ1-2; D unresolved. The V end was cut by 4 bases, the J end by 5 bases, with 18 bases between. The CDR3 covers 15 residues. Germline V gene sequence: CDR1 SGDLS, CDR2 YYNGEE. The DNA of the CDR3 is TGTGCCAGCAGCCCCGACACGGAGAGGAGGTATGGCTACACCTTC. Residues: CASSPDTERRYGYTF. The full variable domain, completed using reference TRBV9 and TRBJ1-2, is DSGVTQTPKHLITATGQRVTLRCSPRSGDLSVYWYQQSLDQGLQFLIQYYNGEERAKGNILERFSAQQFPDLHSELNLSSLELGDSALYFCASSPDTERRYGYTFGSGTRLTVV.

This chain links TRBV15 with TRBJ2-7; 9 bases are shared with TRBD1. In germline, CDR1 is LNHNV, CDR2 YYDKDF (reference sequence). The CDR3 spans 16 residues. The ends lost 4 bases at V and 5 bases at J; junction bases unmatched: 12. CDR3 in DNA: TGTGCCACCAGCACAACCACGGGACAGGGTATGGACGAGCAGTACTTC. Amino acid sequence: CATSTTTGQGMDEQYF.

This chain connects TRBV28 to TRBJ2-1; possible D gene TRBD1, 6 bases. CDR3 length equals 15 residues. Germline lookup yields CDR1 MDHEN and CDR2 SYDVKM. Deletions cut 10 bases from V and 2 bases from J, with 18 bases between. The CDR3 DNA is TGTGCCACCATGCCAGGGGTGAGCGCCTACAATGAGCAGTTCTTC. This sequence encodes CATMPGVSAYNEQFF.

In this sample, this clone turned up a few times. The V and J genes are TRBV2 and TRBJ1-1; unclear D gene. V lost 6 bases, J lost 1 base, and 9 bases lay in between. CDR1 is SNHLY, CDR2 FYNNEI, per germline. The CDR3 consists of 13 residues. In nucleotides, the CDR3 is TGTGCCAGCAGGTACAGTGAGAACACTGAAGCTTTCTTT. Encoded protein: CASRYSENTEAFF.

In DNA form, the CDR3 reads TGTGCCAGCAGTGACGGGACTTCTAGCACAGATACGCAGTATTTT. It codes for CASSDGTSSTDTQYF. The V call is TRBV6-4, the J call TRBJ2-3; tentatively, D is TRBD2 (6 bases). This CDR3 spans 15 amino acids. V was pared by 2 bases and J by 0 bases, with 9 bases between. Germline V gives CDR1 MRHNA, CDR2 SNTAGT.

The chain has TRBV30 and TRBJ1-5, with D unresolved. V lost 3 bases to trimming and J lost 7 bases, with 13 bases between them. CDR3 size: 13 residues. Germline V gene data show CDR1 as GTSNPN and CDR2 as SVGIG (reference sequence). This chain's CDR3 is CAWRDSQDQPQHF. The CDR3 DNA follows: TGTGCCTGGAGGGACTCACAAGACCAGCCCCAGCATTTT.

The rearrangement uses TRBV7-9 and TRBJ1-4; D is unresolved. The V end lost 5 bases, the J end lost 2 bases, and 15 bases lay between the germline ends. There are 16 residues in the CDR3. CDR1 and CDR2 (germline): SEHNR, FQNEAQ (reference sequence). This CDR3 reads CASSPAGRATNEKLFF. For the CDR3, the DNA is TGTGCCAGCAGCCCCGCCGGGAGGGCGACTAATGAAAAACTGTTTTTT.

This clone has only a few counts. V and J are TRBV28 and TRBJ2-7, with D possibly matching TRBD2 (5 bases). In germline, CDR1 is MDHEN, CDR2 SYDVKM. V gave up 8 bases and J gave up 2 bases, with 13 bases separating them. This CDR3 has 13 amino acids. CDR3 loop: CASFLDGAYEQYF. The CDR3, as DNA: TGTGCCAGCTTTCTGGACGGGGCCTACGAGCAGTACTTC.

J is TRBJ1-2 and V is TRBV7-9; the match to TRBD1 covers 8 bases. Trimming took 4 bases from V and 3 from J; bases not matched to a gene: 13. The V gene's germline CDR1 is SEHNR and CDR2 FQNEAQ (reference sequence). The CDR3 consists of 17 residues. The CDR3 loop is CASSSRDNRGSDYGYTF. In nucleotides, the CDR3 is TGTGCCAGCAGCTCGCGGGACAACAGGGGGAGTGACTATGGCTACACCTTC. The full variable domain, with the rest looked up from reference TRBV7-9 and TRBJ1-2, is DTGVSQNPRHKITKRGQNVTFRCDPISEHNRLYWYRQTLGQGPEFLTYFQNEAQLEKSRLLSDRFSAERPKGSFSTLEIQRTEQGDSAMYLCASSSRDNRGSDYGYTFGSGTRLTVV.

This sequence joins TRBV18 and TRBJ1-5; 7 bases align to TRBD1. The ends lost 6 bases at V and 3 bases at J; junction bases unmatched: 2. Germline V CDR1 and CDR2: KGHSH, LQKENI. This CDR3 is 13 amino acids long. The CDR3 region has the DNA TGTGCCAGCTCCGGGACAGTCAATCAGCCCCAGCATTTT. It specifies CASSGTVNQPQHF. Drawing the rest from reference TRBV18 and TRBJ1-5, the complete variable domain is NAGVMQNPRHLVRRRGQEARLRCSPMKGHSHVYWYRQLPEEGLKFMVYLQKENIIDESGMPKERFSAEFPKEGPSILRIQQVVRGDSAAYFCASSGTVNQPQHFGDGTRLSIL.

The V gene is TRBV27, the J gene TRBJ1-2, with D perhaps matching TRBD1 (6 bases). V lost 3 bases and J lost 2, with 19 bases in between. CDR1 is MNHEY and CDR2 is SMNVEV in the germline V gene (reference sequence). The CDR3 is made up of 17 amino acids. CDR3 sequence: CASSFIPPGGLNYGYTF. CDR3 coding DNA: TGTGCCAGCAGTTTTATACCGCCCGGGGGGCTAAACTATGGCTACACCTTC.